What follows is one T cell receptor beta chain and its context. Its antigen is undetermined. These data come from a study of CD8+CD57+ T cells in acquired aplastic anemia. The V end lost 2 bases, the J end lost 15 bases, and 17 bases lay between the germline ends. This CDR3 is built from 13 residues. Germline CDR1 reads SGHTA; CDR2 reads FQGNSA. Study conclusions and caveats: Roughly 30 CD8+ CDR3 sequences occurred in both the patients and the controls. Between the patient and control groups, CD8+ Simpson's diversity did not differ significantly.

Genomic DNA provided the template from which TCR beta VDJ and CDR3 profiles were obtained. Via MiXCR, TCRdb re-called the reads, giving one row per CDR3 protein. The data contain 150,000 to 200,000 distinct CDR3 sequences, over 60% of them singletons. The TCR comes from a human donor with severe aplastic anemia or a healthy control (not recorded which). The J gene is TRBJ2-1, the V gene TRBV7-2; tentative D call: TRBD2 (5 bases). The source material was sorted CD4+, CD8+, or CD8+CD57+ T cells (not recorded which) from PBMCs. The CDR3 protein is CASSLFKVRTGFF. The CDR3 nucleotides read TGTGCCAGCAGCTTATTTAAGGTCCGGACTGGGTTCTTC.